The clone carrying this T cell receptor beta chain was detected ten times or more. As yet, its antigen is unknown. According to the study, TCR beta libraries were built with iRepertoire HTBI primers and CDR3-region Arm-PCR. TCRdb recomputed calls from the multiplex PCR reads with MiXCR, one row per CDR3 protein. Of roughly 420,000 distinct CDR3 sequences detected, around 15% appear once; the ten largest clones hold about 10%. This record comes from a study of regulatory T cells in long-lasting Graves disease. Study context: Those Graves' patients who were newly diagnosed had been on antithyroid drugs under 3 months. Study-wide results and caveats: Persistent Graves' patients possessed reduced TCR diversity relative to recently diagnosed ones.

Germline V gives CDR1 SGHDT, CDR2 YYEEEE. CDR3 length: 16 amino acids. Between the trimmed V and J ends, which lost 6 bases and 2 bases, there was a span of 21 bases. Time point defined: newly diagnosed GD, antithyroid drugs for less than 3 months. After RNA was extracted from PBMCs, the TCR library was made from it. A further study also used this sample, focusing on T cells in Graves' hyperthyroidism and ophthalmopathy.

The rearrangement uses TRBV5-6 and TRBJ2-7; a possible D gene is TRBD2 (6 bases). Sequencing was performed on peripheral blood mononuclear cells (PBMCs), taken at new diagnosis, from a patient treated with antithyroid drugs. The TCR sequence derives from a woman aged 25-40 years with Graves disease. The CDR3 is CASTTPRASEAYEQYF. In nucleotides, the CDR3 is TGTGCCAGCACCACCCCCAGGGCTAGCGAAGCCTACGAGCAGTACTTC.